This T cell receptor (beta chain) was documented in a study of blood T cell repertoires in COVID-19. The overall study: COVID-19 samples, acute and convalescent, were from the United States, Italy and Spain. PBMCs, B-cell-depleted T cells, or T cells provided the cDNA or gDNA that made up the material.

The authors' processing: Amplification of reference gene primers provided the estimated nucleated cell counts. The method was immunoSEQ multiplex PCR; TCRdb's version includes in-frame clones alone and lacks a portion of them. The V and J calls and clone size were taken over from that table, and D and trimming were inferred from the DNA. Of roughly 230,000 clones in the sample, approximately 84% are singletons; the top ten hold approximately 4.8%. The CDR3 consists of 17 residues. The junction had 7 bases not matched to a gene; V was cut back by 5 bases and J by 3 bases. Germline CDR1 LNHNV, CDR2 YYDKDF (reference sequence). This clone has at least ten counts.

The V call is TRBV15, the J call TRBJ1-4; 12 nucleotides agree with TRBD1. The TCR originated in a man aged 45-65 years with active or convalescent COVID-19. Sequencing was done on a sample of peripheral blood. CDR3 nucleotide sequence: TGTGCCACCAGCTCACCGGGACAGGGGGCTTCTAATGAAAAACTGTTTTTT. It translates to CATSSPGQGASNEKLFF. The variable domain in full, with the rest retrieved from reference TRBV15 and TRBJ1-4, is DAMVIQNPRYQVTQFGKPVTLSCSQTLNHNVMYWYQQKSSQAPKLLFHYYDKDFNNEADTPDNFQSRRPNTSFCFLDIRSPGLGDTAMYLCATSSPGQGASNEKLFFGSGTQLSVL.